Sequencing of this T cell receptor beta chain was carried out in a study of blood T cell repertoires in COVID-19. Study background: From the United States, Italy and Spain came samples of acute and convalescent COVID-19.

The CDR3 contains 16 residues. Looked up from germline, CDR1 is SGHTA and CDR2 is FQGNSA. The V gene end was trimmed by 2 bases and the J gene end by 4 bases; junction bases not matched to a gene: 6. The repertoire was sequenced with immunoSEQ multiplex PCR; TCRdb's copy has only in-frame clones and lacks some. Here the sample spans about 300,000 clones, around 87% being singletons. The sample comprised peripheral blood. The origin of this receptor is a man aged 65-85 years with acute or convalescent COVID-19. The chain has TRBV7-2 and TRBJ2-4, with TRBD1 matching 9 bases. CDR3 region: CASSLTGGIGKNIQYF. CDR3 nucleotide sequence: TGTGCCAGCAGCTTAACAGGGGGCATTGGGAAAAACATTCAGTACTTC.